The present T cell receptor beta chain was sequenced within a study of T cell repertoires in cytomegalovirus infection. There are 13 residues in the CDR3. Looked up from germline, CDR1 is MDHEN and CDR2 is SYDVKM. Between the trimmed V and J ends, which lost 9 bases and 5 bases, there was a span of 15 bases. This clonotype was counted only a few times. TCRdb analysed the reads with MiXCR anew, one entry per CDR3 protein. The sample yields about 740,000 distinct CDR3 sequences, 35% to 40% seen once. The sequenced material came from PBMCs. The V gene is TRBV28, the J gene TRBJ2-3; TRBD2 is a possible D gene (6 bases). This receptor was taken from a human donor in good health (CMV status not recorded). Some clones in this sample may be carry-over from other donors' samples. This chain's CDR3 is CASVLTEGDTQYF. The CDR3 bases are TGTGCCAGTGTCTTGACGGAGGGAGATACGCAGTATTTT.